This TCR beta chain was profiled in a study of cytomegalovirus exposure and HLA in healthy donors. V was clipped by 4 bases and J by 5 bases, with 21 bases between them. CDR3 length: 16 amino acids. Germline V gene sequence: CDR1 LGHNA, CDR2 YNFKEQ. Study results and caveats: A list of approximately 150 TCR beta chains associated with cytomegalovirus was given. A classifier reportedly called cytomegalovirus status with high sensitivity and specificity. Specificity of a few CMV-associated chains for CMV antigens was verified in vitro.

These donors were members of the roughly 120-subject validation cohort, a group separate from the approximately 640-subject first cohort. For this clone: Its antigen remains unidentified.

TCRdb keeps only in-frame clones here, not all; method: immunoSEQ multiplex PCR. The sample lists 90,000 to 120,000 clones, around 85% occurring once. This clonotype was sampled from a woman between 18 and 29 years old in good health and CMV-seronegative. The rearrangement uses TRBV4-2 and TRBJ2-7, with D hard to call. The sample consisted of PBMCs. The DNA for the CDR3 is TGTGCCAGCAGCCCAAAAGCACTCTCACTCGCTGACGAGCAGTACTTC. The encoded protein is CASSPKALSLADEQYF.